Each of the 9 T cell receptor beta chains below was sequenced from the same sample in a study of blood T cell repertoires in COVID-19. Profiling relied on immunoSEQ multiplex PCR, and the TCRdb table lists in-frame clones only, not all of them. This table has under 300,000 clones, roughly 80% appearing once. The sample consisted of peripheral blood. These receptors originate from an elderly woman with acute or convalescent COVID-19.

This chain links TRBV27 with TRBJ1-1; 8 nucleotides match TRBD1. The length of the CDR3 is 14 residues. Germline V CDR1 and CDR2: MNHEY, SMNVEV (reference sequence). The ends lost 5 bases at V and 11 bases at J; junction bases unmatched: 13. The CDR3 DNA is TGTGCCAGCAGTCTAGCCTACAGGACAGGGTCGGCTTTCTTT. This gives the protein CASSLAYRTGSAFF.

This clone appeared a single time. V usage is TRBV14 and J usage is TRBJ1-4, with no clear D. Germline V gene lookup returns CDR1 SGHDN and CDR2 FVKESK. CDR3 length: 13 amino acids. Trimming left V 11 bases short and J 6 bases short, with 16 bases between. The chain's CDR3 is CAQGGVRDEKLFF. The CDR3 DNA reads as TGTGCCCAAGGTGGGGTGCGGGATGAAAAACTGTTTTTT.

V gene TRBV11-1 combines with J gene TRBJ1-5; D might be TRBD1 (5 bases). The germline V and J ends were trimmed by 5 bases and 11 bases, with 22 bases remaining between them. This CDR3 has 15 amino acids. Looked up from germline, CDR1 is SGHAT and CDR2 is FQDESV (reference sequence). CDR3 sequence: CASSTGGWEGRSQHF. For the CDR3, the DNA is TGTGCCAGCAGCACTGGGGGGTGGGAGGGGCGCTCCCAGCATTTT. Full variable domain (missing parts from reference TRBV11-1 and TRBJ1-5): EAEVAQSPRYKITEKSQAVAFWCDPISGHATLYWYRQILGQGPELLVQFQDESVVDDSQLPKDRFSAERLKGVDSTLKIQPAELGDSAMYLCASSTGGWEGRSQHFGDGTRLSIL.

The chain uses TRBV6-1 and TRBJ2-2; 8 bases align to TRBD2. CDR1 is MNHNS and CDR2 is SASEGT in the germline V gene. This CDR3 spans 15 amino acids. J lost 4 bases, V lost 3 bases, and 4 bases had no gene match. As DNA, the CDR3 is TGTGCCAGCAGTGATCGGGGGGGCCCCACCGGGGAGCTGTTTTTT. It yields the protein CASSDRGGPTGELFF.

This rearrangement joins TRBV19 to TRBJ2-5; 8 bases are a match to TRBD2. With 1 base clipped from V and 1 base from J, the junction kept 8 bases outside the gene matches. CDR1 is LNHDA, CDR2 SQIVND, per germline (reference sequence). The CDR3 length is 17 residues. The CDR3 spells CASSIVGSGGFQETQYF. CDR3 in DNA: TGTGCCAGTAGTATAGTGGGCAGCGGGGGCTTCCAAGAGACCCAGTACTTC.

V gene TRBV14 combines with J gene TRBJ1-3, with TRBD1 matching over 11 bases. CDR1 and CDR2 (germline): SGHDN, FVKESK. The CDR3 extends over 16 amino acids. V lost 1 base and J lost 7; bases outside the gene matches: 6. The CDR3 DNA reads TGTGCCAGCAGCCAAGTGGACAGGGGGCCTTGGAACACCATATATTTT. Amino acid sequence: CASSQVDRGPWNTIYF. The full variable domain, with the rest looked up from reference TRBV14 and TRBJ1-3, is EAGVTQFPSHSVIEKGQTVTLRCDPISGHDNLYWYRRVMGKEIKFLLHFVKESKQDESGMPNNRFLAERTGGTYSTLKVQPAELEDSGVYFCASSQVDRGPWNTIYFGEGSWLTVV.

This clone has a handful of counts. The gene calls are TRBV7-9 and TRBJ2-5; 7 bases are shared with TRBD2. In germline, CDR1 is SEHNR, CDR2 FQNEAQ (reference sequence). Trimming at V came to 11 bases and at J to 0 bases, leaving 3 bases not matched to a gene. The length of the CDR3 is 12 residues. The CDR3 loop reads CAGGGDQETQYF. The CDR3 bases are TGTGCCGGGGGGGGAGACCAAGAGACCCAGTACTTC.

The CDR3 DNA is TGTGCCAGTAGTGCATCCGACGGGGCAGATACGCAGTATTTT. This codes for CASSASDGADTQYF. The genes are TRBV19 and TRBJ2-3; D is possibly TRBD2 (5 bases). The CDR3 covers 14 residues. In germline, CDR1 is LNHDA, CDR2 SQIVND (reference sequence). Trimming pared 5 bases from V and 4 bases from J, leaving 13 bases between. The variable domain in full, completed from reference TRBV19 and TRBJ2-3, reads DGGITQSPKYLFRKEGQNVTLSCEQNLNHDAMYWYRQDPGQGLRLIYYSQIVNDFQKGDIAEGYSVSREKKESFPLTVTSAQKNPTAFYLCASSASDGADTQYFGPGTRLTVL.

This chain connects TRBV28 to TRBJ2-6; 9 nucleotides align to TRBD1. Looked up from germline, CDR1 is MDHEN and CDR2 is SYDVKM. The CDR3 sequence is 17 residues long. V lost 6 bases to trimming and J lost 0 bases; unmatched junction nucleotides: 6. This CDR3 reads CASRPGQGSSGANVLTF. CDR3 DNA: TGTGCCAGCAGACCGGGACAGGGCTCCTCTGGGGCCAACGTCCTGACTTTC.